Presented here are 30 T cell receptor beta chains from one specimen sequenced in a study of blood T cells in healthy people across ages. A second PCR, run for roughly 7 to 12 cycles, used a sample-barcoded 5' primer plus a J-beta primer mix. MiXCR, applied by TCRdb to the 5' RACE reads, yields one record per CDR3 protein. The data hold about 1.1 million distinct CDR3 sequences, with roughly two fifths observed a single time. The sample was blood. The receptors were sampled from a man aged 18-30 years in good health.

This clonotype was seen only once. This chain connects TRBV4-1 to TRBJ2-3; 7 nucleotides line up with TRBD2. CDR1 is MGHRA and CDR2 is YSYEKL in the germline V gene. J gave up 1 base and V 0 bases, and 7 bases lay outside the gene matches. The CDR3 is made up of 17 amino acids. As DNA, the CDR3 is TGCGCCAGCAGCCAAGAGGCGGGAGCCCCCCGCACAGATACGCAGTATTTT. It translates to CASSQEAGAPRTDTQYF.

The chain couples TRBV20-1 to TRBJ1-2; D is possibly TRBD1 (5 bases). Between the trimmed V and J ends, which lost 3 bases and 0 bases, there was a span of 17 bases. Germline V gene lookup returns CDR1 DFQATT and CDR2 SNEGSKA (reference sequence). CDR3 length: 16 residues. In nucleotides, the CDR3 is TGCAGTGCTAGGGGCCCCGACAGTCAAGCTAACTATGGCTACACCTTC. Protein: CSARGPDSQANYGYTF.

The chain combines TRBV20-1 with TRBJ2-3, with TRBD1 matching over 10 bases. Losses at the gene ends were 6 bases for V and 4 bases for J; bases not matched to a gene: 7. The CDR3 length is 14 residues. The germline CDR1 and CDR2 sequences are DFQATT and SNEGSKA (reference sequence). The CDR3 reads CSATGTGVSDTQYF. CDR3 DNA sequence: TGCAGTGCAACCGGGACAGGGGTTTCAGATACGCAGTATTTT.

This clonotype was seen ten or more times. A clone one base away is much larger, so this may be a read error. The CDR3 here is CASSLDRGPDQPQHF. CDR3 sequence (DNA): TGTGCCAGCAGTCTTGACAGGGGGCCTGATCAGCCCCAGCATTTT. The rearrangement uses TRBV12-3 or TRBV12-4 and TRBJ1-5, with 10 bases that match TRBD1. The CDR3 length is 15 residues. J gave up 5 bases and V 5 bases, and 6 bases lay outside the gene matches.

V gene TRBV12-3 or TRBV12-4 combines with J gene TRBJ1-6, with D uncertain. The CDR3 sequence is 13 residues long. With 3 bases removed from V and 7 bases from J, the gap between germline ends came to 7 bases. The CDR3 nucleotides are TGTGCCAGCAGTTTCCCCAGCAATTCACCCCTCCACTTT. Translating gives CASSFPSNSPLHF.

In this sample, this clonotype turned up a few times. The CDR3 reads CSARVRGGARNEQFF. The CDR3 DNA reads TGCAGTGCTAGAGTTAGAGGGGGGGCGCGAAATGAGCAGTTCTTC. The V call is TRBV20-1, the J call TRBJ2-1; D is possibly TRBD2 (7 bases). Between the trimmed V and J ends, which lost 1 base and 7 bases, there was a span of 17 bases. The V gene's germline CDR1 is DFQATT and CDR2 SNEGSKA (reference sequence). CDR3 size: 15 residues.

The chain joins TRBV12-3 or TRBV12-4 to TRBJ1-2; 7 bases are shared with TRBD1. Trimming cost V 3 bases and J 4 bases; bases outside gene matches: 5. This CDR3 has 14 residues. The CDR3 bases are TGTGCCAGCAGTTTTACGGGGACAGCCTATGGCTACACCTTC. Its protein product is CASSFTGTAYGYTF.

V is TRBV5-1 and J is TRBJ2-5, with 7 nucleotides matching TRBD2. The CDR3 sequence is 15 residues long. The germline CDR1 and CDR2 sequences are SGHRS and YFSETQ. Trimming cost V 0 bases and J 2 bases; bases outside gene matches: 4. The CDR3 nucleotides are TGCGCCAGCAGCTTGGTGCCCGGGGGGCAAGAGACCCAGTACTTC. Amino acid sequence: CASSLVPGGQETQYF.

In its sample, this clonotype was seen a few times. The V call is TRBV29-1, the J call TRBJ1-1, with 8 bases that match TRBD1. J gave up 5 bases and V 7 bases, and 9 bases lay outside the gene matches. The CDR3 covers 13 residues. Germline CDR1 is SQVTM and CDR2 is ANQGSEA. The CDR3 DNA reads as TGCAGCGCCGCTACAGGGGGAAATACTGAAGCTTTCTTT. The encoded protein is CSAATGGNTEAFF.

This clonotype was seen a handful of times. The rearrangement uses TRBV25-1 and TRBJ1-2, with 7 nucleotides matching TRBD1. Germline V gene data show CDR1 as MGHDK and CDR2 as SYGVNS. The CDR3 covers 15 residues. V was clipped by 3 bases and J by 2 bases; unmatched bases: 6. The CDR3 region has the DNA TGTGCCAGCAGTGACGAGGACAGGTCCAACTATGGCTACACCTTC. This encodes CASSDEDRSNYGYTF.

The rearrangement links TRBV12-3 or TRBV12-4 to TRBJ2-2, with TRBD1 identical over 10 bases. The CDR3 totals 16 residues. With 5 bases clipped from V and 7 bases from J, the junction kept 10 bases outside the gene matches. The CDR3 nucleotides read TGTGCCAGCAGTCTACTTGGGACAGGGGCGGGCGGGGAGCTGTTTTTT. Amino acids: CASSLLGTGAGGELFF.

The V and J genes are TRBV7-9 and TRBJ1-5; D remains unclear. V lost 5 bases, J lost 6 bases, and 11 bases lay in between. Germline CDR1 SEHNR, CDR2 FQNEAQ (reference sequence). The CDR3 is 13 amino acids. The CDR3 loop reads CASSGDEGQPQHF. CDR3 DNA: TGTGCCAGCAGCGGAGATGAGGGTCAGCCCCAGCATTTT. The whole variable domain, filled in from reference TRBV7-9 and TRBJ1-5, reads DTGVSQNPRHKITKRGQNVTFRCDPISEHNRLYWYRQTLGQGPEFLTYFQNEAQLEKSRLLSDRFSAERPKGSFSTLEIQRTEQGDSAMYLCASSGDEGQPQHFGDGTRLSIL.

The chain is built from TRBV5-1 and TRBJ1-1, with 7 positions matching TRBD1. V was pared by 2 bases and J by 1 base, with 5 bases of the junction left unmatched. The CDR3 sequence is 15 residues long. Germline V CDR1 and CDR2: SGHRS, YFSETQ. The CDR3 loop reads CASSFTGAENTEAFF. The CDR3 nucleotides are TGCGCCAGCAGCTTTACAGGGGCGGAGAACACTGAAGCTTTCTTT.

This rearrangement joins TRBV7-3 to TRBJ2-5; TRBD1 might be the D (6 bases). Germline loops: CDR1 SGHTA, CDR2 FQGTGA. CDR3 size: 14 residues. V lost 5 bases and J 11 bases, leaving 21 bases between the germline ends. CDR3 protein: CASSTAQGSDEQYF. Written as DNA, the CDR3 is TGTGCCAGCAGCACAGCACAGGGTTCCGATGAGCAGTACTTC.

This clonotype was picked up many times. The chain has TRBV20-1 and TRBJ2-5; D is uncertain. V lost 3 bases and J 3 bases, leaving 11 bases between the germline ends. The CDR3 extends over 13 amino acids. From germline, CDR1 is DFQATT and CDR2 SNEGSKA (reference sequence). Here the CDR3 reads CSASARAEETQYF. The CDR3 DNA reads as TGCAGTGCTAGTGCTAGGGCAGAAGAGACCCAGTACTTC.

V gene TRBV6-2 or TRBV6-3 combines with J gene TRBJ1-5, with 9 bases aligning to TRBD1. J was trimmed by 5 bases and V by 4 bases; bases with no gene match: 9. The CDR3 sequence is 16 residues long. Germline-derived CDR1 and CDR2 are MNHEY and SVGEGT. The CDR3 loop reads CASSFLGQGSHQPQHF. The DNA for the CDR3 is TGTGCCAGCAGTTTTTTGGGACAGGGCTCTCATCAGCCCCAGCATTTT.

The gene calls are TRBV5-1 and TRBJ2-4; D might be TRBD2 (6 bases). Trimming shortened V by 4 bases and J by 3 bases, and 20 bases separated the two germline ends. The CDR3 runs to 17 residues. Germline V gene lookup returns CDR1 SGHRS and CDR2 YFSETQ. The CDR3 reads CASSRTPGLLNKNIQYF. The DNA of the CDR3 is TGCGCCAGCAGCCGAACGCCGGGACTCCTCAACAAAAACATTCAGTACTTC.

The chain is built from TRBV11-2 and TRBJ1-1, with D uncertain. The CDR3 spans 15 residues. The V gene's germline CDR1 is SGHAT and CDR2 FQNNGV. The germline V and J ends were trimmed by 1 base and 11 bases, with 20 bases remaining between them. The CDR3 here is CASSLVYRGSSAAFF. CDR3 DNA: TGTGCCAGCAGCTTAGTGTATCGCGGCAGCTCCGCCGCTTTCTTT. Full variable domain (outside the CDR3, taken from reference TRBV11-2 and TRBJ1-1): EAGVAQSPRYKIIEKRQSVAFWCNPISGHATLYWYQQILGQGPKLLIQFQNNGVVDDSQLPKDRFSAERLKGVDSTLKIQPAKLEDSAVYLCASSLVYRGSSAAFFGQGTRLTVV.

The chain recombines TRBV3-1 with TRBJ1-1; D is unclear. This CDR3 has 16 amino acids. Germline V gene data show CDR1 as LGHDT and CDR2 as YNNKEL (reference sequence). V lost 3 bases, J lost 1 base, and 15 bases lay in between. The CDR3 is CASSHLAAGGNTEAFF. The CDR3 nucleotides read TGTGCCAGCAGCCATCTCGCCGCAGGCGGGAACACTGAAGCTTTCTTT.

This rearrangement joins TRBV12-5 to TRBJ1-4; D is undetermined. The CDR3 totals 12 residues. Germline assignment: CDR1 LGHNT and CDR2 FRNRAP. V shed 5 bases and J shed 8 bases, with 9 bases lying between them. CDR3 DNA: TGTGCTAGTGGTCTCGAAGACGAAAAACTGTTTTTT. This sequence encodes CASGLEDEKLFF.

The V gene is TRBV7-8, the J gene TRBJ1-2; weak D call: TRBD1 (5 bases). V was clipped by 2 bases and J by 9 bases, with 16 bases between them. The CDR3 is 14 amino acids. Germline V gives CDR1 SGHVS, CDR2 FQNEAQ. The DNA of the CDR3 is TGTGCCAGCAGCTTAATTTCGACAGCGAGTAGCTACACCTTC. Encoded protein: CASSLISTASSYTF.

This clonotype was seen only once. The chain employs TRBV27 and TRBJ2-7; D gene ambiguous. In germline, CDR1 is MNHEY, CDR2 SMNVEV (reference sequence). The germline V and J ends were trimmed by 3 bases and 2 bases, with 17 bases remaining between them. The CDR3 covers 16 residues. CDR3 loop: CASSFQPADQPYEQYF. The CDR3 nucleotides are TGTGCCAGCAGTTTCCAACCCGCGGATCAGCCCTACGAGCAGTACTTC.

As for this clonotype: One end of the junction fails to match germline, which may point to a read error. The chain uses TRBV6-5 and TRBJ2-1; no firm D call. This CDR3 is 14 amino acids long. Germline values: CDR1 MNHEY, CDR2 SVGAGI. Here the CDR3 reads CASSDSNVYNEQFF. DNA of the CDR3: TGTGCCAGCAGTGACTCCAACGTATACAATGAGCAGTTCTTC.

This chain joins TRBV11-2 and TRBJ1-2; 10 bases are a match to TRBD1. Germline loops: CDR1 SGHAT, CDR2 FQNNGV. Trimming cost V 3 bases and J 5 bases; bases outside gene matches: 3. This CDR3 comprises 14 residues. Written as DNA, the CDR3 is TGTGCCAGCAGCTTCGGGACAGGGGAGTATGGCTACACCTTC. Translating gives CASSFGTGEYGYTF.

Concerning this clonotype itself: Germline is not matched at one junction end, which may reflect a read error. CDR3 amino acids: CVSSFQLAGTFDTQYF. In nucleotides, the CDR3 is TGTGTCAGCAGCTTCCAACTAGCGGGAACTTTTGATACGCAGTATTTT. The gene calls are TRBV5-6 and TRBJ2-3, with 10 bases identical to TRBD2. The CDR3 consists of 16 residues. Germline V gene sequence: CDR1 SGHDT, CDR2 YYEEEE.

Only a few counts were recorded for this clonotype. The rearrangement links TRBV10-3 to TRBJ1-2; TRBD1 matches 9 bases. The junction had 8 bases not matched to a gene; V was cut back by 8 bases and J by 4 bases. CDR1 is ENHRY and CDR2 is SYGVKD in the germline V gene. The length of the CDR3 is 14 residues. The CDR3 here is CAIGPGTGIYGYTF. CDR3 coding DNA: TGTGCCATCGGTCCCGGGACAGGGATCTATGGCTACACCTTC.

This clonotype was counted between two and nine times. The rearrangement links TRBV5-1 to TRBJ2-1, with TRBD1 identical over 8 bases. With V trimmed by 8 bases and J by 4 bases, 5 bases remained unmatched. CDR1 SGHRS and CDR2 YFSETQ come from the germline V gene. The CDR3 consists of 13 residues. CDR3 amino acids: CASKRDRYNEQFF. The CDR3, as DNA: TGCGCCAGTAAACGGGACAGGTACAATGAGCAGTTCTTC.

The chain couples TRBV7-3 to TRBJ2-1; weak D call: TRBD2 (6 bases). V gave up 6 bases and J gave up 1 base, with 13 bases separating them. Germline lookup yields CDR1 SGHTA and CDR2 FQGTGA. The CDR3 has 15 residues. The CDR3 here is CASSAYLASYNEQFF. The CDR3 coding sequence is TGTGCCAGCAGTGCGTATCTAGCGTCCTACAATGAGCAGTTCTTC.

J is TRBJ1-4 and V is TRBV4-2; 9 bases match TRBD1. The CDR3 is 17 residues long. After removal of 2 bases from V and 2 bases from J, the junction contained 6 bases not matched to a gene. The V gene's germline CDR1 is LGHNA and CDR2 YNFKEQ. The CDR3 region is CASSQQTGGLTNEKLFF. As DNA, the CDR3 is TGTGCCAGCAGCCAACAAACAGGGGGCCTGACTAATGAAAAACTGTTTTTT.

This clonotype has more than one count but fewer than ten. The chain joins TRBV7-2 to TRBJ1-1; D ambiguous. In germline, CDR1 is SGHTA, CDR2 FQGNSA. V was trimmed by 3 bases and J by 3 bases, leaving 11 bases between them. This CDR3 has 14 amino acids. CDR3 protein: CASSFQRTHTEAFF. The CDR3 nucleotides read TGTGCCAGCAGCTTTCAGAGAACTCACACTGAAGCTTTCTTT.